One and the same sample provided the 16 T cell receptor beta chains below, sequenced in a study of blood T cell repertoires in COVID-19. Measured with immunoSEQ multiplex PCR; TCRdb has only the in-frame clones, and not every one. The repertoire holds fewer than 200,000 clones, with around 84% as singletons. The sample consisted of peripheral blood. These receptors were collected from a woman aged 50 to 60 with COVID-19, enrolled during active disease.

J is TRBJ1-4 and V is TRBV9; D is possibly TRBD1 (5 bases). Germline CDR1 SGDLS, CDR2 YYNGEE. Trimming left V 4 bases short and J 3 bases short, with 16 bases between. This CDR3 is 16 amino acids long. This CDR3 is CASSSVGGVANEKLFF. The CDR3 nucleotides are TGTGCCAGCAGCTCAGTCGGGGGGGTGGCTAATGAAAAACTGTTTTTT.

The chain combines TRBV9 with TRBJ1-6, with a weak D call TRBD1 (6 bases). The germline V gene has CDR1 SGDLS and CDR2 YYNGEE. V lost 3 bases, J lost 7 bases, and 17 bases lay in between. CDR3 length equals 16 residues. The CDR3 DNA reads as TGTGCCAGCAGCGCCGGAACAGGGATCGTGAATTCACCCCTCCACTTT. As protein: CASSAGTGIVNSPLHF.

This clone was counted only a few times. The rearrangement links TRBV5-4 to TRBJ1-6, with 10 bases that match TRBD1. This CDR3 is 13 amino acids long. V trimming: 5 bases; J trimming: 14 bases; junction bases outside the gene matches: 7. Germline CDR1 reads SGHNT; CDR2 reads YYREEE (reference sequence). DNA of the CDR3: TGTGCCAGCAGGACAGGGACAGGGGAGTCCCTCCACTTT. It is translated as CASRTGTGESLHF. Supplemented by reference TRBV5-4 and TRBJ1-6, the full variable domain reads ETGVTQSPTHLIKTRGQQVTLRCSSQSGHNTVSWYQQALGQGPQFIFQYYREEENGRGNFPPRFSGLQFPNYSSELNVNALELDDSALYLCASRTGTGESLHFGNGTRLTVT.

This clone was detected only once. The chain joins TRBV6-4 to TRBJ2-7, with TRBD1 matching over 8 bases. Germline CDR1 and CDR2: MRHNA and SNTAGT. The ends lost 7 bases at V and 2 bases at J; junction bases unmatched: 7. CDR3 length: 14 amino acids. This CDR3 is CASNGQGEAYEQYF. Here the CDR3 DNA reads TGTGCCAGCAACGGACAGGGTGAAGCCTACGAGCAGTACTTC.

Comments on this clone: The same CDR3 arises from other DNA sequences in this sample as well. The gene calls are TRBV5-1 and TRBJ2-5; 8 nucleotides line up with TRBD2. With 2 bases clipped from V and 1 base from J, the junction kept 1 base outside the gene matches. CDR3 length equals 14 residues. In germline, CDR1 is SGHRS, CDR2 YFSETQ. The chain's CDR3 is CASSLSGGQETQYF. The DNA for the CDR3 is TGCGCCAGCAGCTTAAGCGGGGGCCAAGAGACCCAGTACTTC.

The rearrangement links TRBV21-1 to TRBJ1-4; the table's D call, TRBD1, was not checked against the DNA. TRBV21-1 is tagged as a pseudogene. This CDR3 contains 9 residues. The CDR3 spells CASVTGKIF. In nucleotides, the CDR3 is TGTGCCAGCGTAACAGGGAAGATTTTT.

This sequence joins TRBV5-1 and TRBJ2-7, with a possible D match to TRBD2 (5 bases). V was shortened by 2 bases and J by 5 bases, with 14 bases between the two germline ends. In germline, CDR1 is SGHRS, CDR2 YFSETQ. This CDR3 contains 14 residues. The CDR3 is CASSFGGEIDEQYF. DNA of the CDR3: TGCGCCAGCAGCTTTGGTGGGGAGATCGACGAGCAGTACTTC.

V and J are TRBV4-1 and TRBJ2-5; 8 nucleotides align to TRBD1. Germline V gene lookup returns CDR1 MGHRA and CDR2 YSYEKL. The CDR3 is 17 amino acids. Germline trimming cut 3 bases from V and 5 bases from J; bases unmatched to any gene: 14. In DNA form, the CDR3 reads TGCGCCAGCAGCCAGGACAGGGCACTATCGCCGGGGGAGACCCAGTACTTC. This translates into CASSQDRALSPGETQYF.

This sequence joins TRBV3-1 (or the pseudogene TRBV3-2) and TRBJ1-5; the D is unclear. Germline V lookup: CDR1 LGHDT, CDR2 YNNKEL (reference sequence). Trimming pared 3 bases from V and 2 bases from J, leaving 11 bases between. The CDR3 is 15 residues long. CDR3 bases: TGTGCCAGCAGCCAGATGGCGGGTGGCAATCAGCCCCAGCATTTT. Translation gives CASSQMAGGNQPQHF.

The rearrangement joins TRBV4-1 to TRBJ1-1; maybe TRBD1 (5 bases). Trimming left V 2 bases short and J 5 bases short, with 12 bases between. Germline V gene lookup returns CDR1 MGHRA and CDR2 YSYEKL. This CDR3 comprises 14 residues. This chain's CDR3 is CASSQKGVGTEAFF. CDR3 in DNA: TGCGCCAGCAGCCAAAAAGGGGTGGGTACTGAAGCTTTCTTT.

This chain connects TRBV7-3 to TRBJ1-1; D is uncertain. Germline V gene data show CDR1 as SGHTA and CDR2 as FQGTGA. This CDR3 spans 13 amino acids. Between the trimmed V and J ends, which lost 4 bases and 1 base, there was a span of 7 bases. The CDR3 DNA reads TGTGCCAGCAGCTCACTTCCGAACACTGAAGCTTTCTTT. It encodes CASSSLPNTEAFF.

The rearrangement links TRBV6-6 to TRBJ1-5; weak D call: TRBD1 (5 bases). Germline V lookup: CDR1 MNHNY, CDR2 SVGAGI (reference sequence). The germline V and J ends were trimmed by 8 bases and 1 base, with 9 bases remaining between them. The CDR3 sequence is 13 residues long. The DNA for the CDR3 is TGTGCCAGCCAGGGTGTAAGCAATCAGCCCCAGCATTTT. It specifies CASQGVSNQPQHF.

This chain uses TRBV6-1 with TRBJ1-4; weak D call: TRBD1 (6 bases). The germline CDR1 and CDR2 sequences are MNHNS and SASEGT. The V gene lost 4 bases and the J gene lost 7 bases, with 19 bases spanning the gap. The CDR3 covers 16 residues. CDR3 sequence reads: CASSGADSSRGEKLFF. CDR3 DNA sequence: TGTGCCAGCAGTGGCGCGGACAGTTCAAGGGGTGAAAAACTGTTTTTT.

The chain recombines TRBV7-3 with TRBJ2-2; perhaps TRBD1 as D (6 bases). The CDR3 covers 14 residues. Germline V gene lookup returns CDR1 SGHTA and CDR2 FQGTGA. V dropped 4 bases and J dropped 4 bases, with 10 bases sitting between them. CDR3 region: CASSYRDVTGELFF. Here the CDR3 DNA reads TGTGCCAGCAGCTACAGGGACGTCACCGGGGAGCTGTTTTTT.

The chain couples TRBV12-5 to TRBJ1-3; 12 bases agree with TRBD1. Germline CDR1 LGHNT, CDR2 FRNRAP. The CDR3 has 17 amino acids. J was trimmed by 2 bases and V by 6 bases; bases with no gene match: 8. The CDR3 sequence is CASGQGTGGLAGNTIYF. CDR3 coding DNA: TGTGCTAGTGGACAGGGGACAGGGGGCCTAGCTGGAAACACCATATATTTT.

The V call is TRBV30, the J call TRBJ2-1, with D perhaps TRBD2 (6 bases). CDR3 length: 13 amino acids. Looked up from germline, CDR1 is GTSNPN and CDR2 is SVGIG (reference sequence). V was cut by 2 bases and J by 4 bases, with 9 bases left in between. The CDR3 sequence: CAWSRGRYNEQFF. The CDR3 nucleotides read TGTGCCTGGAGTCGGGGGAGGTACAATGAGCAGTTCTTC.